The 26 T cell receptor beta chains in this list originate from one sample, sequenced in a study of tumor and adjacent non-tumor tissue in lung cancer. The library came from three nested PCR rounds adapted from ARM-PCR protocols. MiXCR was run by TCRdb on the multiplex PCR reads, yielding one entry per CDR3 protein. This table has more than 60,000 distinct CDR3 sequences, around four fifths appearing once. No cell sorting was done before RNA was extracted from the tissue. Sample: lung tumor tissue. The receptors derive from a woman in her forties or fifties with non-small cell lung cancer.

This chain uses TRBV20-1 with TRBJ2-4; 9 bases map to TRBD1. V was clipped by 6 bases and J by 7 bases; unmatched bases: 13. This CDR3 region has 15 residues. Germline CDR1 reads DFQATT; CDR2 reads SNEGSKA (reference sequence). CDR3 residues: CSAPAVGTGTNIQYF. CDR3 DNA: TGCAGTGCCCCAGCGGTGGGGACAGGGACGAACATTCAGTACTTC.

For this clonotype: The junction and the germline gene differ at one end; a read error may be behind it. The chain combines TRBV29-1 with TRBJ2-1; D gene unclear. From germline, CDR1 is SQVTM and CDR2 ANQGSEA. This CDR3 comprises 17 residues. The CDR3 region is CSVEDLGGWSSCNEQFF. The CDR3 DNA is TGCAGCGTTGAAGATCTAGGCGGCTGGAGCTCCTGCAATGAACAGTTCTTC.

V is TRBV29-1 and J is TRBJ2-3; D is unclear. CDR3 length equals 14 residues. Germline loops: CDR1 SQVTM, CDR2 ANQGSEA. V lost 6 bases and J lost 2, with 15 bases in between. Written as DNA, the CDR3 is TGCAGCGTCGACATGGGGTCGACCACAGATACGCAGTATTTT. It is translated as CSVDMGSTTDTQYF.

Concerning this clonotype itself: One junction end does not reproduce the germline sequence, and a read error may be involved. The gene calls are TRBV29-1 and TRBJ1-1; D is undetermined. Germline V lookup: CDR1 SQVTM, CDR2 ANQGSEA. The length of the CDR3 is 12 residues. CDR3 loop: CSIDSKGEHTFF. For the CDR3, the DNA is TGCAGCATTGATTCTAAGGGAGAGCACACTTTCTTT.

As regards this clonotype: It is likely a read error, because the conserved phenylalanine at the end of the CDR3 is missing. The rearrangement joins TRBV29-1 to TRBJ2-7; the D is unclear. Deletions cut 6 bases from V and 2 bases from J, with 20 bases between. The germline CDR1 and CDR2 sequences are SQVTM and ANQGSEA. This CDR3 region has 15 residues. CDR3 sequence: CSVVPRQGLTYEQYI. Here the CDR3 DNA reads TGCAGCGTCGTACCCCGGCAAGGGCTGACCTACGAGCAGTACATC.

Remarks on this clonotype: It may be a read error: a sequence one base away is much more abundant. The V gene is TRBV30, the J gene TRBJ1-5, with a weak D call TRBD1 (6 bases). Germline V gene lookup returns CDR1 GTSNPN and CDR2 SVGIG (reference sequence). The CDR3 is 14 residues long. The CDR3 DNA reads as TGTGCCTGGGGGCGCCGGGACAAAAATCAGCCCCAGCAATTT. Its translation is CAWGRRDKNQPQQF.

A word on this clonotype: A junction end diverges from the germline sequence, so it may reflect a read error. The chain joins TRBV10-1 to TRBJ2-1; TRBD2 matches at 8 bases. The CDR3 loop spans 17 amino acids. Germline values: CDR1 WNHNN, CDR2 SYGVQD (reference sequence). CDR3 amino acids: CASSEKPGRGFYNEQFF. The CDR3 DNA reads TGCGCCAGTAGTGAGAAGCCCGGGAGGGGGTTCTACAATGAGCAGTTCTTC.

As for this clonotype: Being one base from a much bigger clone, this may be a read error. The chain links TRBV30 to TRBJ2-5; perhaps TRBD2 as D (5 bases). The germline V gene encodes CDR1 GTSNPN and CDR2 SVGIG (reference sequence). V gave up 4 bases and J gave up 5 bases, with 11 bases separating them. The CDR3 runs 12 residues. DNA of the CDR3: TGTGCCTGGACTGTATCGGGGGAGACCCAGTACTTC. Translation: CAWTVSGETQYF. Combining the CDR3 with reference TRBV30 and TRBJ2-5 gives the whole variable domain SQTIHQWPATLVQPVGSPLSLECTVEGTSNPNLYWYRQAAGRGLQLLFYSVGIGQISSEVPQNLSASRPQDRQFILSSKKLLLSDSGFYLCAWTVSGETQYFGPGTRLLVL.

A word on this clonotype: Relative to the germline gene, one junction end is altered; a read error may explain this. The CDR3, as DNA: TGTGCCAGCAGTGATAAAGCGGACCCCTACAATGAGCAGCTCTTC. The encoded protein is CASSDKADPYNEQLF. The chain links TRBV6-1 to TRBJ2-1; perhaps TRBD2 as D (5 bases). The CDR3 runs 15 residues. Germline-derived CDR1 and CDR2 are MNHNS and SASEGT.

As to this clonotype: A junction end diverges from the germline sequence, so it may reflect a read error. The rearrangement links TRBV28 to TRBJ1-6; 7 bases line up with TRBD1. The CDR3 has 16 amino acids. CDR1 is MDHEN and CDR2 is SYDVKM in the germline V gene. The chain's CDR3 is CACNNWDSKKDSRLHF. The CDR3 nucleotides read TGTGCCTGTAACAACTGGGACAGTAAGAAAGATTCACGCCTCCACTTT.

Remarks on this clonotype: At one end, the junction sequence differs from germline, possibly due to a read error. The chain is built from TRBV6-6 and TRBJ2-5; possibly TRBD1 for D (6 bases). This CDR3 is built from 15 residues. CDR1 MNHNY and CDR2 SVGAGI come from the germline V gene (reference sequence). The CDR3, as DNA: TGTGCCAGCAGTCCCCAACCGGCGGCTAGGGGGACCCACTACTTC. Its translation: CASSPQPAARGTHYF.

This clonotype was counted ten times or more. The CDR3 region has the DNA TGTGCCAGCAGTTCCTATAGGATCGTGATGGATAGCTCCTACAATGAGCAGTTCTTC. Translating it yields CASSSYRIVMDSSYNEQFF. The chain links TRBV12-3 or TRBV12-4 to TRBJ2-1; no definite D call. Trimming removed 4 bases from V and 0 bases from J, with 22 bases in between. This CDR3 has 19 amino acids.

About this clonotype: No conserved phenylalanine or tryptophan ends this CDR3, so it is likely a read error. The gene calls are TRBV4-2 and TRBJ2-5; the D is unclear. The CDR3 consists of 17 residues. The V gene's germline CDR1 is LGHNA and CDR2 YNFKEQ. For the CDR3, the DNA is TGTGCCAGCAGTCAAGATTTGGGTGTGGGCCTTCGTGGGACCCAGTACCTC. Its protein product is CASSQDLGVGLRGTQYL.

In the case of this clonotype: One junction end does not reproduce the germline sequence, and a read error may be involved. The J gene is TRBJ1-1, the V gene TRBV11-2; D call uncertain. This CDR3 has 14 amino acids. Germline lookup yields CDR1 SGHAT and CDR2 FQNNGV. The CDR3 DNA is TGTGCCAGGAGCTCGCTAATGCTGGGAAATGAAGCTTTCTTT. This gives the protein CARSSLMLGNEAFF.

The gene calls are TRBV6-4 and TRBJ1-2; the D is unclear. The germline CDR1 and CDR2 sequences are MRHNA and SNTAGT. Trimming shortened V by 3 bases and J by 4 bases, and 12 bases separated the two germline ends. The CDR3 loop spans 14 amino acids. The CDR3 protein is CASSEGSPVYGYTF. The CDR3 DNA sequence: TGTGCCAGCAGTGAGGGGTCTCCCGTCTATGGCTACACCTTC.

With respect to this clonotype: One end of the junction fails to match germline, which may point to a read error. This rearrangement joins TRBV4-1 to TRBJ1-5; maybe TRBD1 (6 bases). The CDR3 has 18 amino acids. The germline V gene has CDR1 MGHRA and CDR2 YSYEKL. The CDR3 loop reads CASSQAPSRAGDIRPQRF. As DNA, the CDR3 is TGCGCCAGCAGCCAAGCACCTTCGAGGGCAGGGGACATTCGGCCCCAGCGTTTT.

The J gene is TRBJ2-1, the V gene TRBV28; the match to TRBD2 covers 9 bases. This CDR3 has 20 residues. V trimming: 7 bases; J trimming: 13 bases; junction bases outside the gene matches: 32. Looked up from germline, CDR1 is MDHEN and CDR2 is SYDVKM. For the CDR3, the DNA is TGTGCCAGCATCCCCCCGGGGGGATCCGCCGGCCTAGCGGGGATCAATAAACAGTTCTTC. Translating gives CASIPPGGSAGLAGINKQFF.

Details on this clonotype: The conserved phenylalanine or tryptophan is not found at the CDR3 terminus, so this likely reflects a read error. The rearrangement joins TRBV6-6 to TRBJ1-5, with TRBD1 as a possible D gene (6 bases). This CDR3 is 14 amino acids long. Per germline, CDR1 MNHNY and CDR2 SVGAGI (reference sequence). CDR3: CASSTQGLGQLQHI. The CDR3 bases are TGTGCCAGCAGCACTCAGGGTCTAGGACAGCTCCAGCATATT.

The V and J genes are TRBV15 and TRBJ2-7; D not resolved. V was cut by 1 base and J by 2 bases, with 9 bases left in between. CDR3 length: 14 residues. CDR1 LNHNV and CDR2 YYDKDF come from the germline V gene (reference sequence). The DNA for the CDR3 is TGTGCCACCAGCAGAGGAGCCGTCCCCTACGAGCAGTACTTC. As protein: CATSRGAVPYEQYF.

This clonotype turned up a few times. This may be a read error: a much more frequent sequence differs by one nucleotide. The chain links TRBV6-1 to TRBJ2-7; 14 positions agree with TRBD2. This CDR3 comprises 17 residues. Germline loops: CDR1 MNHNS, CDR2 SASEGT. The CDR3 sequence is CVSSTGTSGRQSYEQYF. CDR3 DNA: TGTGTCAGCAGTACCGGGACTAGCGGGAGACAGTCCTACGAGCAGTACTTC.

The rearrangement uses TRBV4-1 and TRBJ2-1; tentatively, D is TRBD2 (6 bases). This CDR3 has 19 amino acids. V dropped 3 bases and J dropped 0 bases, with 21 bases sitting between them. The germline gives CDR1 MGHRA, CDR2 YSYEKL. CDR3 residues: CASSHPGLVGGLSYNEQFF. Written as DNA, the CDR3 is TGCGCCAGCAGCCACCCGGGATTAGTGGGGGGACTCTCCTACAATGAGCAGTTCTTC.

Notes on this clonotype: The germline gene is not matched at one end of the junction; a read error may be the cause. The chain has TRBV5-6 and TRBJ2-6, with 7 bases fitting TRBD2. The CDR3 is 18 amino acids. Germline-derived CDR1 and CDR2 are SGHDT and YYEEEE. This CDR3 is CTSSLLSAGVGGAKVLTF. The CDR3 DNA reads TGTACCAGCAGCTTGTTGTCGGCGGGAGTGGGTGGGGCCAAGGTCCTGACTTTC.

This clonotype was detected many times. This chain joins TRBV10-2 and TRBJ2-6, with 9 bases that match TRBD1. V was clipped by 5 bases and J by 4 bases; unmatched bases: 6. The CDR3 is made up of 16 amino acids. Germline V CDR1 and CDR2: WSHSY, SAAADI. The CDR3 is CASSPGTGSGANVLTF. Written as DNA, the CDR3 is TGCGCCAGCAGTCCCGGGACAGGGTCCGGGGCCAACGTCCTGACTTTC.

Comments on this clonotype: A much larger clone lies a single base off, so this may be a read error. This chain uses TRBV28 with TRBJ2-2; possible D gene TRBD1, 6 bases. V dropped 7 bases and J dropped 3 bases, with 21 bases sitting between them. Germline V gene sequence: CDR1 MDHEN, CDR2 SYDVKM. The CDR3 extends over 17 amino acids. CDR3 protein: CASNSNREHRYTGELFF. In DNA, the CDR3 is TGTGCCAGCAATTCCAACAGGGAGCACCGATACACCGGGGAGCTGTTTTTT.

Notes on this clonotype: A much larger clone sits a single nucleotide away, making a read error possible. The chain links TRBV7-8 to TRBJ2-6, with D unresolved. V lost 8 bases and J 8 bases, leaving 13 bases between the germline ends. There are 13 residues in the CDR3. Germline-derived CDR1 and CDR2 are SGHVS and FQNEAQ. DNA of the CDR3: TGTGCCAGCGGACCGGTGGAGACCAACGTCCTGACTTTC. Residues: CASGPVETNVLTF.

The CDR3 region is CAWCVLAGGPGELFF. DNA of the CDR3: TGTGCATGGTGTGTACTAGCGGGAGGGCCCGGGGAGCTGTTTTTT. The V call is TRBV30, the J call TRBJ2-2, with 13 positions matching TRBD2. Germline lookup yields CDR1 GTSNPN and CDR2 SVGIG (reference sequence). The CDR3 spans 15 residues.